This TCR beta chain was sequenced during a study of blood T cell repertoires in COVID-19. Overall study: The United States, Italy and Spain were the sources of the acute and convalescent COVID-19 samples. T cells, B-cell-depleted T cells, or PBMCs supplied cDNA or gDNA.

Trimming removed 3 bases at V and 0 bases at J, with 17 bases between. Germline V lookup: CDR1 KGHSH, CDR2 LQKENI. There are 18 residues in the CDR3. Original methodology: Nucleated cell counts were estimated from reference gene primer amplification. Clones were read by immunoSEQ multiplex PCR, and TCRdb kept only the in-frame ones, dropping some. V, J and clone size reflect that table, while D and trimming were determined from the DNA. The data contain around 100,000 clones, over 75% of them seen just once; the ten biggest clones take up around 7.2%. The chain couples TRBV18 to TRBJ1-4; TRBD1 might be the D (5 bases). The receptor comes from a man aged 25-45 years in a cohort sampled during active COVID-19. Sample: peripheral blood. The CDR3 DNA reads TGTGCCAGCTCACCTTCCCCGGTGGGGGGGGCAACTAATGAAAAACTGTTTTTT. The encoded protein is CASSPSPVGGATNEKLFF.